This entry lists 31 T cell receptor beta chains sequenced from one sample in a study of cytotoxic CD8 clonotypes in ibrutinib-treated CLL. This table comes from immunoSEQ multiplex PCR, and its TCRdb copy is limited to in-frame clones, with some not included. The table has approximately 32,000 clones, about 50% seen once. Source: PBMCs, taken before ibrutinib treatment. These receptors were obtained from a human donor with chronic lymphocytic leukemia.

The V call is TRBV18, the J call TRBJ1-4; the match to TRBD1 covers 7 bases. CDR1 and CDR2 (germline): KGHSH, LQKENI. V lost 5 bases, J lost 8 bases, and 8 bases stayed unmatched. The CDR3 is 14 amino acids. This CDR3 reads CASSAQGVGEKLFF. CDR3 nucleotide sequence: TGTGCCAGCTCAGCCCAGGGGGTAGGCGAAAAACTGTTTTTT.

This clone was counted a few times. For the CDR3, the DNA is TGTGCCATCAGTGAGATAAGTCCCGGGTTGGAAGAGACCCAGTACTTC. Translation gives CAISEISPGLEETQYF. The chain joins TRBV10-3 to TRBJ2-5; D is ambiguous. The CDR3 is made up of 16 amino acids. The germline gives CDR1 ENHRY, CDR2 SYGVKD. The V gene lost 2 bases and the J gene lost 3 bases, with 16 bases spanning the gap.

This clone has just a few counts. J is TRBJ1-2 and V is TRBV6-5, with D maybe TRBD1 (5 bases). Germline lookup yields CDR1 MNHEY and CDR2 SVGAGI. CDR3 length equals 12 residues. The ends were cut back, 7 bases at V and 7 bases at J, with 13 bases in the middle. CDR3 in amino acids: CASTRGSGGYTF. DNA of the CDR3: TGTGCCAGCACGAGGGGAAGTGGTGGCTACACCTTC.

The rearrangement uses TRBV6-6 and TRBJ2-3, with D perhaps given as TRBD1 or TRBD2 (5 bases each). CDR3 length: 16 amino acids. The V gene's germline CDR1 is MNHNY and CDR2 SVGAGI (reference sequence). Between the trimmed V and J ends, which lost 0 bases and 0 bases, there was a span of 10 bases. DNA of the CDR3: TGTGCCAGCAGTTACTCGCCGGGACGGAGCACAGATACGCAGTATTTT. It encodes CASSYSPGRSTDTQYF.

CDR3 nucleotides: TGTGCCATCAAGGGGGCTAACTATAATTCACCCCTCCACTTT. Its translation is CAIKGANYNSPLHF. The chain carries TRBV10-3 and TRBJ1-6; 7 bases match TRBD1. This CDR3 is built from 14 residues. CDR1 is ENHRY, CDR2 SYGVKD, per germline. J lost 3 bases, V lost 7 bases, and 3 bases had no gene match.

In this sample, this clone turned up a few times. V and J are TRBV2 and TRBJ1-1; 7 bases are shared with TRBD1. J lost 2 bases, V lost 4 bases, and 7 bases had no gene match. The CDR3 length is 15 residues. Germline lookup yields CDR1 SNHLY and CDR2 FYNNEI. In DNA form, the CDR3 reads TGTGCCAGCAGTGCACAAGGGACAGCCAACACTGAAGCTTTCTTT. As protein: CASSAQGTANTEAFF.

The rearrangement links TRBV7-3 to TRBJ1-2, with D unclear. The germline CDR1 and CDR2 sequences are SGHTA and FQGTGA. Deletions cut 5 bases from V and 5 bases from J, with 12 bases between. The length of the CDR3 is 13 residues. In DNA, the CDR3 is TGTGCCAGCAGCCCGGACGGCTCTTATGGCTACACCTTC. Amino acids: CASSPDGSYGYTF.

V is TRBV6-5 and J is TRBJ1-2; D remains ambiguous. Trimming shortened V by 4 bases and J by 3 bases, and 12 bases separated the two germline ends. This CDR3 region has 14 residues. In germline, CDR1 is MNHEY, CDR2 SVGAGI. CDR3 amino acids: CASSSAGIYYGYTF. The CDR3 nucleotides read TGTGCCAGCAGTTCCGCGGGGATCTACTATGGCTACACCTTC.

This clone was detected many times. The chain carries TRBV6-6 and TRBJ2-3; TRBD1 matches at 7 bases. The CDR3 is 15 residues long. CDR1 is MNHNY, CDR2 SVGAGI, per germline (reference sequence). V shed 6 bases and J 2 bases; nucleotides not matched to a gene: 8. In DNA form, the CDR3 reads TGTGCCAGCAGCCCTCCGGGACAGACCACAGATACGCAGTATTTT. This gives the protein CASSPPGQTTDTQYF.

This clone was observed a handful of times. This chain connects TRBV7-9 to TRBJ1-2; D call uncertain. Germline V CDR1 and CDR2: SEHNR, FQNEAQ (reference sequence). There are 14 residues in the CDR3. Trimming stripped 5 bases from V and 6 bases from J, with 16 bases between. The CDR3, as DNA: TGTGCCAGCAGCAGTCTAACCCTTCAAGATGGCTACACCTTC. Translated, it gives CASSSLTLQDGYTF.

This clone has only a few counts. The chain employs TRBV9 and TRBJ2-2; no firm D call. The germline CDR1 and CDR2 sequences are SGDLS and YYNGEE. The CDR3 runs 17 residues. V dropped 0 bases and J dropped 6 bases, with 18 bases sitting between them. This CDR3 is CASSVDIGKGFAGELFF. The CDR3 DNA follows: TGTGCCAGCAGCGTAGACATTGGGAAAGGTTTTGCCGGGGAGCTGTTTTTT.

The V gene is TRBV7-9, the J gene TRBJ2-5; 7 nucleotides line up with TRBD1. J was trimmed by 0 bases and V by 5 bases; bases with no gene match: 6. The germline gives CDR1 SEHNR, CDR2 FQNEAQ (reference sequence). The CDR3 runs to 15 residues. CDR3 bases: TGTGCCAGCAGCCCTCCGGACAGGTACCAAGAGACCCAGTACTTC. Translated, it gives CASSPPDRYQETQYF.

This chain links TRBV7-6 with TRBJ1-1; D is unclear. V shed 2 bases and J shed 4 bases, with 11 bases lying between them. The CDR3 runs 14 residues. Germline V gives CDR1 SGHVS, CDR2 FNYEAQ. The CDR3 region is CASSLRSLRTEAFF. CDR3 coding DNA: TGTGCCAGCAGCTTAAGGAGTCTGCGCACTGAAGCTTTCTTT. Combining the CDR3 with reference TRBV7-6 and TRBJ1-1 gives the whole variable domain GAGVSQSPRYKVTKRGQDVALRCDPISGHVSLYWYRQALGQGPEFLTYFNYEAQQDKSGLPNDRFSAERPEGSISTLTIQRTEQRDSAMYRCASSLRSLRTEAFFGQGTRLTVV.

This chain links TRBV19 with TRBJ2-1; D unresolved. The CDR3 is 13 residues long. V was cut by 2 bases and J by 10 bases, with 12 bases left in between. Germline CDR1 and CDR2: LNHDA and SQIVND (reference sequence). CDR3 nucleotide sequence: TGTGCCAGTAGTATATTTCGTAAACAGGAGCAGTTCTTC. It translates to CASSIFRKQEQFF.

The V gene is TRBV19, the J gene TRBJ2-7, with 9 bases fitting TRBD2. CDR1 and CDR2 from the germline V gene are LNHDA and SQIVND (reference sequence). CDR3 size: 14 residues. The V and J ends lost 6 bases and 3 bases, in that order; junction bases with no gene match: 6. CDR3 region: CASRSTSGNYEQYF. For the CDR3, the DNA is TGTGCCAGTAGATCGACTAGCGGTAACTACGAGCAGTACTTC.

The rearrangement links TRBV5-1 to TRBJ2-1; TRBD2 matches at 8 bases. Trimming removed 0 bases from V and 3 bases from J; junction bases left unmatched: 11. This CDR3 spans 18 amino acids. Germline V gene data show CDR1 as SGHRS and CDR2 as YFSETQ. The CDR3 DNA follows: TGCGCCAGCAGCTTGGTTCTCCCCTCGGGGGGGCACTACAATGAGCAGTTCTTC. Protein product: CASSLVLPSGGHYNEQFF.

The DNA for the CDR3 is TGCGCCAGCAGCTTGGCCGGGTGGGGGTCCTACAATGAGCAGTTCTTC. This encodes CASSLAGWGSYNEQFF. The chain couples TRBV5-1 to TRBJ2-1; D possibly uses TRBD1 or TRBD2 (5 bases each). V was trimmed by 0 bases and J by 1 base, leaving 11 bases between them. Germline V gene sequence: CDR1 SGHRS, CDR2 YFSETQ. This CDR3 contains 16 residues.

The V and J genes are TRBV7-2 and TRBJ1-5; tentatively, D is TRBD1 (5 bases). Germline V gene data show CDR1 as SGHTA and CDR2 as FQGNSA. Trimming took off 5 bases at V and 6 bases at J, with 17 bases between the two ends. CDR3 length: 15 amino acids. This CDR3 is CASSPGKARGQPQHF. The DNA of the CDR3 is TGTGCCAGCAGCCCGGGAAAGGCTAGGGGTCAGCCCCAGCATTTT.

This sequence joins TRBV19 and TRBJ2-7; D might be TRBD1 (7 bases). Per the germline V gene, CDR1 is LNHDA and CDR2 is SQIVND (reference sequence). The CDR3 extends over 17 amino acids. V lost 5 bases, J lost 5 bases, and 25 bases lay in between. The CDR3 coding sequence is TGTGCCAGTAGTGACCCCAACCCTGTCGGAGGGGGCCACGAGCAGTACTTC. Translated: CASSDPNPVGGGHEQYF. The whole variable domain, remainder taken from reference TRBV19 and TRBJ2-7, is DGGITQSPKYLFRKEGQNVTLSCEQNLNHDAMYWYRQDPGQGLRLIYYSQIVNDFQKGDIAEGYSVSREKKESFPLTVTSAQKNPTAFYLCASSDPNPVGGGHEQYFGPGTRLTVT.

This sequence joins TRBV6-5 and TRBJ2-5; 12 positions match TRBD2. Trimming cost V 7 bases and J 7 bases; bases outside gene matches: 7. The V gene's germline CDR1 is MNHEY and CDR2 SVGAGI. The CDR3 spans 14 residues. This CDR3 is CASNALAGGWTQYF. DNA for the CDR3: TGTGCCAGCAACGCACTAGCGGGGGGATGGACCCAGTACTTC.

J is TRBJ2-5 and V is TRBV5-4, with D perhaps assigned TRBD1 or TRBD2 (5 bases each). CDR1 is SGHNT, CDR2 YYREEE, per germline (reference sequence). With 1 base removed from V and 9 bases from J, the gap between germline ends came to 22 bases. The CDR3 is made up of 16 amino acids. CDR3 sequence reads: CASSLLRASRLGAQYF. Written as DNA, the CDR3 is TGTGCCAGCAGCTTGTTGCGGGCTAGCCGACTGGGGGCCCAGTACTTC.

This clone was counted only a few times. The chain combines TRBV19 with TRBJ1-5, with TRBD1 matching over 9 bases. The germline gives CDR1 LNHDA, CDR2 SQIVND (reference sequence). Germline trimming cut 3 bases from V and 9 bases from J; bases unmatched to any gene: 12. This CDR3 contains 16 residues. CDR3 protein: CASSIVWTGAKGPQHF. The CDR3 DNA reads TGTGCCAGTAGTATCGTTTGGACAGGGGCGAAAGGGCCCCAGCATTTT.

This chain uses TRBV7-9 with TRBJ1-2; 10 bases match TRBD1. With 3 bases clipped from V and 7 bases from J, the junction kept 14 bases outside the gene matches. From germline, CDR1 is SEHNR and CDR2 FQNEAQ (reference sequence). The CDR3 sequence is 17 residues long. CDR3 in DNA: TGTGCCAGCAGCTTTTCGGGACAGGGGTGGGAAGATGGTGGCTACACCTTC. Translated: CASSFSGQGWEDGGYTF.

The rearrangement joins TRBV7-3 to TRBJ1-3; D unclear. This CDR3 is 16 amino acids long. The V end lost 1 base, the J end lost 0 bases, and 10 bases lay between the germline ends. From germline, CDR1 is SGHTA and CDR2 FQGTGA. The DNA of the CDR3 is TGTGCCAGCAGCTTAAGCGGCGGACCCTCTGGAAACACCATATATTTT. It codes for CASSLSGGPSGNTIYF.

The V and J genes are TRBV19 and TRBJ1-1; D is unclear. Trimming left V 3 bases short and J 4 bases short, with 9 bases between. The germline V gene has CDR1 LNHDA and CDR2 SQIVND (reference sequence). The length of the CDR3 is 13 residues. Here the CDR3 DNA reads TGTGCCAGTAGTATTAGGGTAGGCACTGAAGCTTTCTTT. Translating it yields CASSIRVGTEAFF. Full variable domain (outside the CDR3, taken from reference TRBV19 and TRBJ1-1): DGGITQSPKYLFRKEGQNVTLSCEQNLNHDAMYWYRQDPGQGLRLIYYSQIVNDFQKGDIAEGYSVSREKKESFPLTVTSAQKNPTAFYLCASSIRVGTEAFFGQGTRLTVV.

The chain couples TRBV7-2 to TRBJ2-7, with a possible D match to TRBD2 (6 bases). In germline, CDR1 is SGHTA, CDR2 FQGNSA. Trimming shortened V by 4 bases and J by 4 bases, and 20 bases separated the two germline ends. This CDR3 comprises 16 residues. CDR3 in amino acids: CASSSTRPGLIYEQYF. In DNA, the CDR3 is TGTGCCAGCAGCTCGACTCGACCGGGACTCATTTACGAGCAGTACTTC.

V gene TRBV11-2 combines with J gene TRBJ2-7; tentatively, D is TRBD2 (5 bases). CDR3 length: 14 residues. The germline V gene encodes CDR1 SGHAT and CDR2 FQNNGV. The germline V and J ends were trimmed by 5 bases and 5 bases, with 16 bases remaining between them. The CDR3 DNA reads TGTGCCAGCAGCCCCGGACTGCTAACCCACGAGCAGTACTTC. It yields the protein CASSPGLLTHEQYF.

This clone was found a few times. CDR3 DNA: TGTGCCAGCAGCGTACAGGGGGACACTGAAGCTTTCTTT. The encoded protein is CASSVQGDTEAFF. The rearrangement uses TRBV9 and TRBJ1-1; TRBD1 matches 7 bases. J was trimmed by 3 bases and V by 1 base; bases with no gene match: 0. From germline, CDR1 is SGDLS and CDR2 YYNGEE. This CDR3 has 13 residues. Full variable domain (outside the CDR3, taken from reference TRBV9 and TRBJ1-1): DSGVTQTPKHLITATGQRVTLRCSPRSGDLSVYWYQQSLDQGLQFLIQYYNGEERAKGNILERFSAQQFPDLHSELNLSSLELGDSALYFCASSVQGDTEAFFGQGTRLTVV.

This clone was observed a few times. The chain is built from TRBV19 and TRBJ1-6; D gene unclear. V was pared by 5 bases and J by 9 bases, with 11 bases between. The CDR3 covers 13 residues. Germline loops: CDR1 LNHDA, CDR2 SQIVND (reference sequence). For the CDR3, the DNA is TGTGCCAGTAGTCGGAGGGATGGTTCACCCCTCCACTTT. This gives the protein CASSRRDGSPLHF.

This clone has only a few counts. In the same sample, other DNA sequences code for this CDR3. The gene calls are TRBV5-1 and TRBJ1-1; D gene ambiguous. CDR1 and CDR2 (germline): SGHRS, YFSETQ. CDR3 size: 11 residues. Trimming pared 0 bases from V and 7 bases from J, leaving 4 bases between. The CDR3, as DNA: TGCGCCAGCAGCTTGGACAGTGAAGCTTTCTTT. This translates into CASSLDSEAFF.

This chain links TRBV18 with TRBJ2-2, with D uncertain. This CDR3 region has 14 residues. Trimming stripped 6 bases from V and 0 bases from J, with 8 bases between. Per germline, CDR1 KGHSH and CDR2 LQKENI. The CDR3 is CASSTVANTGELFF. The CDR3 nucleotides read TGTGCCAGCTCTACCGTAGCGAACACCGGGGAGCTGTTTTTT.